This entry lists 30 T cell receptor beta chains sequenced from one sample in a study of blood T cell repertoires in COVID-19. The repertoire was sequenced with immunoSEQ multiplex PCR; TCRdb's copy has only in-frame clones and lacks some. This sample has 25,000 to 40,000 clones; about nine tenths occur once, and the top ten carry around 15%. Sample: peripheral blood. The receptors shown here come from a human donor with active COVID-19. The donor label of this sample is uncertain.

The V call is TRBV6-5, the J call TRBJ1-3, with D possibly being TRBD1 (5 bases). CDR1 MNHEY and CDR2 SVGAGI come from the germline V gene. V was shortened by 5 bases and J by 0 bases, with 11 bases between the two germline ends. This CDR3 has 15 amino acids. The CDR3: CASSRQFSSGNTIYF. The CDR3 region has the DNA TGTGCCAGCAGTAGACAGTTCTCCTCTGGAAACACCATATATTTT.

This clone showed up just a few times. This chain connects TRBV18 to TRBJ1-2; weak D call: TRBD1 (5 bases). The CDR3 sequence is 14 residues long. Germline V gene data show CDR1 as KGHSH and CDR2 as LQKENI. V was trimmed by 8 bases and J by 8 bases, leaving 21 bases between them. The CDR3 is CASRTPGQSEGYTF. Here the CDR3 DNA reads TGTGCCAGCCGCACTCCCGGACAATCGGAGGGCTACACCTTC.

This clone was seen once. The rearrangement joins TRBV10-3 to TRBJ2-1; TRBD2 agrees at 9 bases. V shed 2 bases, J shed 4 bases, and the junction held 3 bases outside the gene matches. Per germline, CDR1 ENHRY and CDR2 SYGVKD. CDR3 length: 15 amino acids. CDR3 in DNA: TGTGCCATCAGTGAGGCGGGGGGGGCTTACAATGAGCAGTTCTTC. As protein: CAISEAGGAYNEQFF.

This chain connects TRBV24-1 to TRBJ2-1, with D tentatively TRBD2 (7 bases). V lost 7 bases and J 9 bases, leaving 12 bases between the germline ends. CDR1 is KGHDR, CDR2 SFDVKD, per germline. There are 12 residues in the CDR3. CDR3 loop: CATRPRGAEQFF. The CDR3 coding sequence is TGTGCCACCAGGCCCCGGGGGGCTGAGCAGTTCTTC.

The chain carries TRBV19 and TRBJ1-2; 7 nucleotides align to TRBD1. After removal of 4 bases from V and 5 bases from J, the junction contained 7 bases not matched to a gene. Germline V CDR1 and CDR2: LNHDA, SQIVND (reference sequence). This CDR3 region has 14 residues. Written as DNA, the CDR3 is TGTGCCAGTAGTAGGGGGACAGCTCTTTATGGCTACACCTTC. The encoded protein is CASSRGTALYGYTF.

The chain uses TRBV29-1 and TRBJ1-1; TRBD1 matches at 9 bases. This CDR3 has 12 amino acids. The V and J ends lost 7 bases and 3 bases, in that order; junction bases with no gene match: 3. Looked up from germline, CDR1 is SQVTM and CDR2 is ANQGSEA. CDR3 DNA: TGCAGCGCGGACAGGGGAGACACTGAAGCTTTCTTT. This sequence encodes CSADRGDTEAFF.

The chain is built from TRBV4-2 and TRBJ2-1; a possible D gene is TRBD2 (5 bases). Trimming removed 3 bases from V and 8 bases from J, with 14 bases in between. The CDR3 is 14 amino acids. The germline V gene encodes CDR1 LGHNA and CDR2 YNFKEQ. The CDR3, as DNA: TGTGCCAGCAGCCAGCCCCTCGGTAGCGATGAGCAGTTCTTC. This sequence encodes CASSQPLGSDEQFF.

J is TRBJ1-4 and V is TRBV3-1 (or the pseudogene TRBV3-2); no clear D gene. CDR3 length: 14 amino acids. The germline CDR1 and CDR2 sequences are LGHDT and YNNKEL (reference sequence). V was shortened by 2 bases and J by 6 bases, with 10 bases between the two germline ends. The CDR3 DNA reads as TGTGCCAGCAGCCAAAAAGCCAACGATGAAAAACTGTTTTTT. It is translated as CASSQKANDEKLFF.

CDR3 protein: CASSTGQGQPQHF. The CDR3 DNA is TGTGCCAGTAGTACGGGACAGGGTCAGCCCCAGCATTTT. This rearrangement joins TRBV19 to TRBJ1-5; 9 bases line up with TRBD1. Germline lookup yields CDR1 LNHDA and CDR2 SQIVND (reference sequence). CDR3 length: 13 amino acids. Germline trimming cut 4 bases from V and 6 bases from J; bases unmatched to any gene: 1.

V usage is TRBV9 and J usage is TRBJ2-1; D remains ambiguous. Germline V gives CDR1 SGDLS, CDR2 YYNGEE. V was shortened by 1 base and J by 5 bases, with 7 bases between the two germline ends. The CDR3 is 13 residues long. The CDR3 reads CASSVSLHNEQFF. Here the CDR3 DNA reads TGTGCCAGCAGCGTATCACTCCACAATGAGCAGTTCTTC.

This clone was seen only once. The V and J genes are TRBV4-2 and TRBJ2-1, with TRBD2 matching 11 bases. The CDR3 consists of 17 residues. Germline V gene sequence: CDR1 LGHNA, CDR2 YNFKEQ. V shed 1 base, J shed 5 bases, and the junction held 7 bases outside the gene matches. CDR3 amino acids: CASSQGGLAVTNNEQFF. The CDR3 DNA follows: TGTGCCAGCAGCCAAGGGGGACTAGCGGTTACGAACAATGAGCAGTTCTTC.

The chain combines TRBV28 with TRBJ1-2; TRBD1 aligns across 9 bases. The germline gives CDR1 MDHEN, CDR2 SYDVKM. CDR3 length: 14 amino acids. With 10 bases clipped from V and 2 bases from J, the junction kept 8 bases outside the gene matches. CDR3 in DNA: TGTGCCACCCAAACGGGACAGGGAAACTATGGCTACACCTTC. It specifies CATQTGQGNYGYTF.

The CDR3 bases are TGTGCCAGTAGTATAGGACTGATCGAGACCCAGTACTTC. Translating gives CASSIGLIETQYF. The chain recombines TRBV19 with TRBJ2-5; D not certain. This CDR3 has 13 residues. Germline CDR1 is LNHDA and CDR2 is SQIVND (reference sequence). Between the trimmed V and J ends, which lost 1 base and 5 bases, there was a span of 8 bases.

The chain has TRBV6-2 or TRBV6-3 and TRBJ2-1, with TRBD2 matching over 11 bases. J lost 6 bases, V lost 2 bases, and 6 bases had no gene match. This CDR3 contains 16 residues. CDR1 is MNHEY and CDR2 is SVGEGT in the germline V gene. CDR3 in DNA: TGTGCCAGCAGTTACCCTAGCGGGGGGTTTGTCAATGAGCAGTTCTTC. Translated: CASSYPSGGFVNEQFF.

This clone was found once. CDR3 nucleotide sequence: TGCGCCAGCAGCCTCTCAGGGTTATATTTTGGGTCTGGGGCCAACGTCCTGACTTTC. Protein product: CASSLSGLYFGSGANVLTF. The rearrangement uses TRBV5-1 and TRBJ2-6; perhaps TRBD1 as D (5 bases). The CDR3 has 19 residues. CDR1 and CDR2 (germline): SGHRS, YFSETQ. Trimming shortened V by 4 bases and J by 1 base, and 21 bases separated the two germline ends. Full variable domain (rest looked up from reference TRBV5-1 and TRBJ2-6): KAGVTQTPRYLIKTRGQQVTLSCSPISGHRSVSWYQQTPGQGLQFLFEYFSETQRNKGNFPGRFSGRQFSNSRSEMNVSTLELGDSALYLCASSLSGLYFGSGANVLTFGAGSRLTVL.

The chain has TRBV19 and TRBJ2-1; 7 bases are shared with TRBD1. CDR1 and CDR2 from the germline V gene are LNHDA and SQIVND (reference sequence). The CDR3 extends over 12 amino acids. J was trimmed by 12 bases and V by 7 bases; bases with no gene match: 9. CDR3 DNA sequence: TGTGCCAGTACTATCGACAGGGTTCGGCAGTTCTTC. Translated: CASTIDRVRQFF.

The rearrangement links TRBV6-6 to TRBJ2-7, with 10 bases matching TRBD1. This CDR3 has 14 residues. J was trimmed by 6 bases and V by 6 bases; bases with no gene match: 8. The germline V gene has CDR1 MNHNY and CDR2 SVGAGI (reference sequence). The CDR3 spells CASSPDRTGGEQYF. In DNA form, the CDR3 reads TGTGCCAGCAGCCCTGACCGGACAGGGGGCGAGCAGTACTTC.

The V call is TRBV7-9, the J call TRBJ2-1; TRBD1 matches 7 bases. The junction had 1 base not matched to a gene; V was cut back by 0 bases and J by 2 bases. Per the germline V gene, CDR1 is SEHNR and CDR2 is FQNEAQ (reference sequence). This CDR3 spans 15 amino acids. As DNA, the CDR3 is TGTGCCAGCAGCTTAGCAGGGGGCACCTACAATGAGCAGTTCTTC. Its protein is CASSLAGGTYNEQFF.

CDR3 DNA sequence: TGTGCCAGCAGTCCTAGGGGGGGGATCGGCACTGAAGCTTTCTTT. As protein: CASSPRGGIGTEAFF. The chain combines TRBV7-2 with TRBJ1-1; perhaps TRBD1 as D (6 bases). Germline assignment: CDR1 SGHTA and CDR2 FQGNSA. The CDR3 has 15 amino acids. With 6 bases removed from V and 4 bases from J, the gap between germline ends came to 18 bases.

This clone was found a few times. The genes are TRBV12-5 and TRBJ1-5, with a weak D call TRBD1 (5 bases). Trimming removed 1 base at V and 2 bases at J, with 6 bases between. This CDR3 has 14 residues. CDR1 is LGHNT, CDR2 FRNRAP, per germline. The CDR3 DNA reads TGTGCTAGTGGTTTGGCCAGGGGCAATCAGCCCCAGCATTTT. Translation: CASGLARGNQPQHF.

The chain joins TRBV9 to TRBJ2-7, with 9 bases matching TRBD2. Per germline, CDR1 SGDLS and CDR2 YYNGEE. The CDR3 consists of 15 residues. V shed 2 bases and J 6 bases; nucleotides not matched to a gene: 9. The CDR3 bases are TGTGCCAGCAGCGTTAGCGGGGGAGTGTCTTCCGAGCAGTACTTC. Amino acids: CASSVSGGVSSEQYF.

The chain joins TRBV5-1 to TRBJ1-1; 7 bases map to TRBD1. The CDR3 totals 14 residues. Germline V gene sequence: CDR1 SGHRS, CDR2 YFSETQ. V gave up 2 bases and J gave up 0 bases; unmatched junction bases: 1. In DNA, the CDR3 is TGCGCCAGCAGCTTTACAGGGGTGAACACTGAAGCTTTCTTT. This sequence encodes CASSFTGVNTEAFF.

This sequence joins TRBV9 and TRBJ2-3, with D possibly being TRBD2 (5 bases). Trimming stripped 2 bases from V and 2 bases from J, with 12 bases between. From germline, CDR1 is SGDLS and CDR2 YYNGEE. CDR3 length: 15 residues. The CDR3 DNA sequence: TGTGCCAGCAGCGTGGGCCCGGGGTTCACAGATACGCAGTATTTT. Its protein product is CASSVGPGFTDTQYF.

The chain uses TRBV9 and TRBJ1-1; D possibly corresponds to TRBD1 (5 bases). The CDR3 has 15 amino acids. Germline V gene data show CDR1 as SGDLS and CDR2 as YYNGEE. Trimming removed 1 base at V and 2 bases at J, with 12 bases between. The DNA for the CDR3 is TGTGCCAGCAGCGTAACCCAGGGATCCAACACTGAAGCTTTCTTT. It translates to CASSVTQGSNTEAFF.

This CDR3 reads CASSQNAGDSGNTIYF. In DNA form, the CDR3 reads TGCGCCAGCAGCCAAAACGCAGGGGATTCCGGAAACACCATATATTTT. The V call is TRBV4-3, the J call TRBJ1-3; tentatively, D is TRBD1 (6 bases). The CDR3 runs to 16 residues. Trimming cost V 2 bases and J 4 bases, with 15 bases left between them. Germline-derived CDR1 and CDR2 are LGHNA and YSLEER.

The V gene is TRBV11-2, the J gene TRBJ1-6; maybe TRBD1 (5 bases). The CDR3 is made up of 14 amino acids. Trimming pared 0 bases from V and 9 bases from J, leaving 9 bases between. CDR1 and CDR2 from the germline V gene are SGHAT and FQNNGV. This chain's CDR3 is CASSLDQGSSPLHF. CDR3 DNA sequence: TGTGCCAGCAGCTTAGACCAGGGTAGTTCACCCCTCCACTTT.

A few counts support this clone. The rearrangement joins TRBV2 to TRBJ2-1; 13 bases align to TRBD2. CDR1 and CDR2 (germline): SNHLY, FYNNEI. J was trimmed by 0 bases and V by 6 bases; bases with no gene match: 2. This CDR3 region has 16 residues. The CDR3 region has the DNA TGTGCCAGCAGAAGGACTAGCGGGAGCTCCTACAATGAGCAGTTCTTC. Translation gives CASRRTSGSSYNEQFF.

This clone was picked up one time. This chain links TRBV11-1 with TRBJ2-7; 8 bases fit TRBD1. Germline V CDR1 and CDR2: SGHAT, FQDESV (reference sequence). CDR3 length equals 15 residues. The trim removed 3 bases at V and 4 bases at J, leaving 8 bases unmatched. CDR3 coding DNA: TGTGCCAGCAGCTTTATTGGGCAGGGGGCTTACGAGCAGTACTTC. It encodes CASSFIGQGAYEQYF.

This clone appeared once. The V gene is TRBV7-2, the J gene TRBJ2-1; 7 bases line up with TRBD1. The CDR3 runs 15 residues. Germline loops: CDR1 SGHTA, CDR2 FQGNSA. Trimming removed 1 base from V and 2 bases from J; junction bases left unmatched: 2. The CDR3 loop is CASSLGQGPYNEQFF. The CDR3 DNA reads as TGTGCCAGCAGCTTAGGACAGGGTCCCTACAATGAGCAGTTCTTC.

The chain combines TRBV5-4 with TRBJ2-1, with 7 bases that match TRBD1. This CDR3 is built from 18 residues. Germline CDR1 SGHNT, CDR2 YYREEE (reference sequence). V dropped 4 bases and J dropped 0; count of bases not matched to a gene: 13. CDR3 in amino acids: CASSPADRLFGSYNEQFF. In DNA form, the CDR3 reads TGTGCCAGCAGCCCAGCGGACAGGCTCTTTGGCTCCTACAATGAGCAGTTCTTC.